Listed here are 21 T cell receptor beta chains from one sample, sequenced in a study of CD8 T cells in ankylosing spondylitis (dated by TCRdb to the late 2010s). Receptor amplification or capture employed 5' RACE. The reads were generated on an Illumina HiSeq 2500. The public reads were reprocessed in TCRdb via fastp at Q25 and MiXCR, keeping in-frame beta chains. Rows with a matching CDR3 protein are joined into one entry that keeps the most common DNA and genes. Counted in this sample were roughly 490,000 distinct CDR3 sequences; about 5.7% of them appeared once. The ten most abundant clones make up around 3.5% of the sample. Antigens for these TCRs are unknown. Results the study describes overall, beyond this receptor: A TCR beta motif of seven or eight highly homologous amino acid variants appeared characteristic of blood from ankylosing spondylitis patients.

The sequenced material came from blood, either unsorted or a sorted T cell fraction (not recorded which). The receptors come from a male donor with ankylosing spondylitis.

In its sample, this clonotype was seen many times. The rearrangement joins TRBV28 to TRBJ2-5; the D is unclear. The CDR3 is 13 amino acids. CDR1 and CDR2 from the germline V gene are MDHEN and SYDVKM. Trimming cost V 6 bases and J 3 bases, with 11 bases left between them. CDR3 DNA: TGTGCCAGCAGCCCTGGGTCCAAAGAGACCCAGTACTTC. It specifies CASSPGSKETQYF.

The table lists this clonotype with a few counts. This rearrangement joins TRBV5-1 to TRBJ2-2; tentatively, D is TRBD2 (6 bases). Trimming cost V 3 bases and J 6 bases, with 15 bases left between them. This CDR3 has 15 amino acids. Germline lookup yields CDR1 SGHRS and CDR2 YFSETQ. The CDR3, as DNA: TGCGCCAGCAGCTCCACGACTAGTTCCGCCGGGGAGCTGTTTTTT. Residues: CASSSTTSSAGELFF.

This clonotype came up many times. The chain combines TRBV2 with TRBJ2-5; no clear D. The CDR3 runs to 13 residues. Deletions cut 6 bases from V and 2 bases from J, with 10 bases between. Per germline, CDR1 SNHLY and CDR2 FYNNEI. CDR3 coding DNA: TGTGCCAGCAGCCAGGAGACACAAGAGACCCAGTACTTC. It yields the protein CASSQETQETQYF.

This clonotype occurred many times. The chain employs TRBV18 and TRBJ1-6; D not resolved. CDR1 and CDR2 (germline): KGHSH, LQKENI. CDR3 length: 14 residues. V lost 2 bases and J 8 bases, leaving 10 bases between the germline ends. This chain's CDR3 is CASSPAGIDSPLHF. CDR3 sequence (DNA): TGTGCCAGCTCACCAGCAGGCATAGATTCACCCCTCCACTTT.

The genes are TRBV6-2 or TRBV6-3 and TRBJ2-1; 14 positions agree with TRBD2. Germline V gene lookup returns CDR1 MNHEY and CDR2 SVGEGT. CDR3 size: 19 residues. Losses at the gene ends were 7 bases for V and 8 bases for J; bases not matched to a gene: 19. CDR3 residues: CASTHGTRLAGGPRDEQFF. The CDR3 DNA reads TGTGCCAGCACCCACGGGACCAGACTAGCGGGGGGGCCGAGGGATGAGCAGTTCTTC.

The chain couples TRBV5-1 to TRBJ2-1; D is perhaps TRBD2 (5 bases). The CDR3 length is 14 residues. Trimming took off 5 bases at V and 5 bases at J, with 14 bases between the two ends. Germline V gene data show CDR1 as SGHRS and CDR2 as YFSETQ. CDR3 nucleotides: TGCGCCAGCAGTTCTCCTCGGACTGACAATGAGCAGTTCTTC. Its protein product is CASSSPRTDNEQFF.

The table lists this clonotype with many counts. The V and J genes are TRBV5-1 and TRBJ2-1; D is possibly TRBD1 or TRBD2 (5 bases each). Germline CDR1 is SGHRS and CDR2 is YFSETQ. V gave up 2 bases and J gave up 6 bases, with 12 bases separating them. The CDR3 is 14 amino acids. CDR3 sequence (DNA): TGCGCCAGCAGCTTAGAGGGACGGAGCAATGAGCAGTTCTTC. It encodes CASSLEGRSNEQFF.

This clonotype was seen ten or more times. The gene calls are TRBV6-2 or TRBV6-3 and TRBJ2-1; TRBD2 agrees at 11 bases. V gave up 5 bases and J gave up 6 bases; unmatched junction bases: 12. Germline CDR1 MNHEY, CDR2 SVGEGT. This CDR3 is built from 17 residues. The CDR3 DNA is TGTGCCAGCAGTAACCCTTCCGGGACTAGCGGAATCAATGAGCAGTTCTTC. As protein: CASSNPSGTSGINEQFF.

This clonotype was counted at least ten times. This chain uses TRBV7-2 with TRBJ2-7; 8 positions agree with TRBD2. CDR3 length equals 14 residues. The junction had 3 bases not matched to a gene; V was cut back by 1 base and J by 4 bases. Looked up from germline, CDR1 is SGHTA and CDR2 is FQGNSA. The chain's CDR3 is CASSLVSSGYEQYF. CDR3 in DNA: TGTGCCAGCAGCTTAGTGTCTAGCGGGTACGAGCAGTACTTC.

This clonotype was seen ten or more times. The chain employs TRBV15 and TRBJ2-7; D gene uncertain. Germline V gene sequence: CDR1 LNHNV, CDR2 YYDKDF (reference sequence). There are 13 residues in the CDR3. V lost 0 bases and J lost 3, with 6 bases in between. CDR3 region: CATSRDARYEQYF. In DNA, the CDR3 is TGTGCCACCAGCAGAGATGCCCGCTACGAGCAGTACTTC.

This clonotype was detected ten times or more. The rearrangement links TRBV15 to TRBJ1-5, with 10 bases lining up with TRBD1. The CDR3 runs 16 residues. After removal of 3 bases from V and 3 bases from J, the junction contained 5 bases not matched to a gene. The germline CDR1 and CDR2 sequences are LNHNV and YYDKDF (reference sequence). CDR3 amino acids: CATSSPGQGFNQPQHF. The CDR3, as DNA: TGTGCCACCAGCAGCCCGGGACAGGGGTTCAATCAGCCCCAGCATTTT.

Many counts were recorded for this clonotype. The rearrangement links TRBV5-1 to TRBJ2-2; D is perhaps TRBD1 or TRBD2 (5 bases each). There are 17 residues in the CDR3. V was clipped by 4 bases and J by 6 bases, with 22 bases between them. Germline values: CDR1 SGHRS, CDR2 YFSETQ. CDR3 loop: CASSPQKGTPRAGELFF. CDR3 nucleotide sequence: TGCGCCAGCAGCCCCCAAAAGGGGACGCCGCGAGCCGGGGAGCTGTTTTTT.

This clonotype was detected many times. This chain joins TRBV6-1 and TRBJ2-7; 8 bases line up with TRBD1. The CDR3 is 18 amino acids. The junction had 19 bases not matched to a gene; V was cut back by 6 bases and J by 3 bases. Germline CDR1 MNHNS, CDR2 SASEGT. DNA for the CDR3: TGTGCCAGCAGCCCAGGGGGCGTGAATCGGATTCCTCACTACGAGCAGTACTTC. Protein: CASSPGGVNRIPHYEQYF.

Many counts were recorded for this clonotype. The junction and the germline gene differ at one end; a read error may be behind it. CDR3 amino acids: CASSLVRGPEAFF. The CDR3 DNA reads TGCGCCAGCAGCTTGGTGAGGGGCCCTGAAGCTTTTTTT. The chain joins TRBV5-1 to TRBJ1-1; TRBD1 is a possible D gene (5 bases). The CDR3 is made up of 13 amino acids. CDR1 and CDR2 from the germline V gene are SGHRS and YFSETQ.

In this sample, this clonotype turned up many times. The rearrangement joins TRBV7-2 to TRBJ1-5; D uncertain. Trimming shortened V by 5 bases and J by 1 base, and 12 bases separated the two germline ends. The CDR3 spans 15 residues. Germline V gene lookup returns CDR1 SGHTA and CDR2 FQGNSA. The CDR3 loop is CASSLTSISNQPQHF. CDR3 sequence (DNA): TGTGCCAGCAGCCTCACAAGTATAAGCAATCAGCCCCAGCATTTT.

This clonotype came up many times. V is TRBV7-9 and J is TRBJ2-1; the match to TRBD2 covers 14 bases. The V segment lost 4 bases and the J segment 9 bases; nucleotides outside the gene matches: 2. The CDR3 totals 14 residues. Per the germline V gene, CDR1 is SEHNR and CDR2 is FQNEAQ (reference sequence). CDR3 region: CASSSGLAGVEQFF. The DNA for the CDR3 is TGTGCCAGCAGCTCGGGACTAGCGGGAGTTGAGCAGTTCTTC. The whole variable domain, remainder taken from reference TRBV7-9 and TRBJ2-1, is DTGVSQNPRHKITKRGQNVTFRCDPISEHNRLYWYRQTLGQGPEFLTYFQNEAQLEKSRLLSDRFSAERPKGSFSTLEIQRTEQGDSAMYLCASSSGLAGVEQFFGPGTRLTVL.

In its sample, this clonotype was seen many times. The V and J genes are TRBV29-1 and TRBJ2-5, with D maybe TRBD1 (5 bases). The CDR3 sequence is 12 residues long. Between the trimmed V and J ends, which lost 7 bases and 2 bases, there was a span of 11 bases. The germline CDR1 and CDR2 sequences are SQVTM and ANQGSEA. CDR3 amino acids: CSAAPGQETQYF. The DNA of the CDR3 is TGCAGCGCCGCCCCAGGGCAAGAGACCCAGTACTTC.

This clonotype was counted ten times or more. This chain links TRBV24-1 with TRBJ2-1; tentative D call: TRBD1 (6 bases). Trimming removed 4 bases from V and 0 bases from J, with 12 bases in between. CDR3 length: 16 residues. Germline V gene data show CDR1 as KGHDR and CDR2 as SFDVKD. CDR3 sequence: CATSDTGTSSYNEQFF. The DNA of the CDR3 is TGTGCCACCAGTGACACAGGGACGAGCTCCTACAATGAGCAGTTCTTC.

This sequence joins TRBV7-2 and TRBJ2-7, with D possibly TRBD1 on 6 matching bases. The CDR3 length is 15 residues. V was clipped by 3 bases and J by 5 bases, with 17 bases between them. Germline lookup yields CDR1 SGHTA and CDR2 FQGNSA. CDR3 protein: CASSLGSLQGDEQYF. The CDR3 coding sequence is TGTGCCAGCAGCTTGGGGAGTTTACAGGGCGACGAGCAGTACTTC.

This clonotype came up many times. V is TRBV10-3 and J is TRBJ2-6; D is undetermined. The germline V gene encodes CDR1 ENHRY and CDR2 SYGVKD. With 3 bases removed from V and 0 bases from J, the gap between germline ends came to 9 bases. This CDR3 region has 16 residues. CDR3 protein: CAISDNAGSGANVLTF. The CDR3 bases are TGTGCCATCAGTGATAACGCCGGCTCTGGGGCCAACGTCCTGACTTTC.

This clonotype was picked up many times. This chain joins TRBV7-2 and TRBJ2-7; D not resolved. The germline gives CDR1 SGHTA, CDR2 FQGNSA. The CDR3 loop spans 14 amino acids. V dropped 5 bases and J dropped 0 bases, with 11 bases sitting between them. As DNA, the CDR3 is TGTGCCAGCAGCCCCCAACAGAGCTCCTACGAGCAGTACTTC. This translates into CASSPQQSSYEQYF.